This passage covers 2 T cell receptor beta chains from one sample sequenced in a study of T-cell reconstitution after alpha-beta-depleted transplantation in children. Molecular barcoding with unique molecular identifiers was used for the TCRbeta library. TCRdb independently ran MiXCR on the PCR reads; one entry per CDR3 protein. The sample carries 900,000 or so distinct CDR3 sequences, about 15% recorded once. Sequencing used PBMCs, mostly from graft donor cells, obtained 360 days after TCRalphabeta/CD19-depleted stem cell transplant. These TCRs come from a male patient aged 10 to 17 who had a stem cell transplant for acute lymphoblastic leukemia, so the T cells may come from the graft donor.

The table lists this clonotype with a few counts. CDR3 in amino acids: CASSYSVHYGYTF. CDR3 bases: TGTGCCAGCAGTTACTCGGTCCACTATGGCTACACCTTC. This chain links TRBV6-6 with TRBJ1-2, with D hard to call. This CDR3 spans 13 amino acids. Germline V gene data show CDR1 as MNHNY and CDR2 as SVGAGI (reference sequence). Trimming took 0 bases from V and 3 from J, leaving 5 bases between them.

This clonotype has more than one count but fewer than ten. The chain joins TRBV18 to TRBJ2-7; 11 bases agree with TRBD1. CDR3 length: 16 amino acids. Germline assignment: CDR1 KGHSH and CDR2 LQKENI. The trim removed 0 bases at V and 4 bases at J, leaving 5 bases unmatched. CDR3 nucleotides: TGTGCCAGCTCACCACCGTATGGGACAGGGGGATACGAGCAGTACTTC. It specifies CASSPPYGTGGYEQYF.